Each of the 30 T cell receptor beta chains below was sequenced from the same sample in a study of a mutant IDH1 vaccine in newly diagnosed glioma. Generated by immunoSEQ multiplex PCR, the TCRdb table keeps only in-frame clones and is missing some. The table records nearly 55,000 clones, roughly four fifths of them present only once. Antigen specificity for these receptors is unknown. Described time point: week 5, during vaccination. Each vaccine dose was 300 ug of mutant IDH1 20-mer peptide, with topical imiquimod. The sample here was PBMCs, taken from a glioma patient whose treatment included an IDH1 peptide vaccine. The receptors stem from a man aged 25 to 40 with glioma.

In this sample, this clone turned up a few times. The chain recombines TRBV28 with TRBJ1-1, with D maybe TRBD1 (6 bases). Germline values: CDR1 MDHEN, CDR2 SYDVKM. Deletions cut 7 bases from V and 1 base from J, with 16 bases between. The CDR3 contains 15 residues. CDR3 region: CASKNSGTTNTEAFF. The CDR3 DNA follows: TGTGCCAGCAAAAATTCCGGGACAACGAACACTGAAGCTTTCTTT.

CDR3 coding DNA: TGTGCCACCAGCAGAGGGACAGGGGGCACCGGGGAGCTGTTTTTT. The encoded protein is CATSRGTGGTGELFF. This chain connects TRBV15 to TRBJ2-2; 10 bases agree with TRBD1. J was trimmed by 4 bases and V by 1 base; bases with no gene match: 0. The germline V gene has CDR1 LNHNV and CDR2 YYDKDF (reference sequence). CDR3 length: 15 residues.

This clone showed up just a few times. The chain is built from TRBV2 and TRBJ1-6; 7 bases fit TRBD1. V trimming: 8 bases; J trimming: 6 bases; junction bases outside the gene matches: 4. The CDR3 sequence is 13 residues long. Per germline, CDR1 SNHLY and CDR2 FYNNEI. The CDR3 region is CASYRDSNSPLHF. The CDR3 DNA sequence: TGTGCCAGCTACCGGGACAGTAATTCACCCCTCCACTTT.

The rearrangement links TRBV28 to TRBJ1-2; D perhaps matches TRBD1 (6 bases). The CDR3 loop spans 14 amino acids. V was trimmed by 6 bases and J by 4 bases, leaving 15 bases between them. Germline V gives CDR1 MDHEN, CDR2 SYDVKM. CDR3 nucleotide sequence: TGTGCCAGCAGATTTCAGGGGCAAGGCTATGGCTACACCTTC. It specifies CASRFQGQGYGYTF.

CDR3 in amino acids: CASSQSTGMRDQPQHF. In DNA form, the CDR3 reads TGCGCCAGCAGTCAATCGACAGGGATGAGGGATCAGCCCCAGCATTTT. The chain links TRBV23-1 to TRBJ1-5, with 7 positions matching TRBD1. TRBV23-1 falls under the ORF class, with uncertain function. This CDR3 comprises 16 residues. V lost 0 bases and J lost 5; bases outside the gene matches: 7.

This clone was counted a few times. V is TRBV7-9 and J is TRBJ2-1, with TRBD2 as a possible D gene (6 bases). The CDR3 length is 15 residues. Germline loops: CDR1 SEHNR, CDR2 FQNEAQ (reference sequence). Trimming pared 3 bases from V and 6 bases from J, leaving 15 bases between. Written as DNA, the CDR3 is TGTGCCAGCAGCTTCGCACACATGGAGGGCAATGAGCAGTTCTTC. Translated: CASSFAHMEGNEQFF.

This chain connects TRBV11-2 to TRBJ2-7, with D perhaps matching TRBD2 (6 bases). V dropped 5 bases and J dropped 3 bases, with 20 bases sitting between them. The CDR3 length is 16 residues. CDR1 and CDR2 (germline): SGHAT, FQNNGV. The CDR3 here is CASSPPVRDFNYEQYF. CDR3 bases: TGTGCCAGCAGCCCCCCCGTCCGGGACTTTAACTACGAGCAGTACTTC.

In this sample, this clone turned up once. V gene TRBV14 combines with J gene TRBJ2-5; no definite D call. Trimming pared 2 bases from V and 2 bases from J, leaving 6 bases between. This CDR3 is built from 13 residues. Germline assignment: CDR1 SGHDN and CDR2 FVKESK. DNA for the CDR3: TGTGCCAGCAGCCAAATAAATCAAGAGACCCAGTACTTC. Protein: CASSQINQETQYF.

The chain uses TRBV27 and TRBJ2-2; D is possibly TRBD1 (5 bases). Germline CDR1 and CDR2: MNHEY and SMNVEV (reference sequence). The CDR3 has 16 residues. Trimming took off 5 bases at V and 5 bases at J, with 18 bases between the two ends. CDR3: CASSTAGFWSTGELFF. The CDR3 DNA sequence: TGTGCCAGCAGTACCGCAGGGTTCTGGAGTACCGGGGAGCTGTTTTTT.

The table lists this clone with a few counts. The rearrangement joins TRBV10-3 to TRBJ1-5; D is undetermined. CDR1 and CDR2 from the germline V gene are ENHRY and SYGVKD. This CDR3 spans 15 amino acids. The V end lost 2 bases, the J end lost 3 bases, and 11 bases lay between the germline ends. The CDR3: CAISESDGNNQPQHF. The CDR3 nucleotides are TGTGCCATCAGTGAGAGCGACGGGAACAATCAGCCCCAGCATTTT.

This chain joins TRBV2 and TRBJ1-2; D gene unclear. V lost 6 bases and J lost 3, with 14 bases in between. Germline CDR1 reads SNHLY; CDR2 reads FYNNEI. This CDR3 is built from 14 residues. The CDR3 nucleotides read TGTGCCAGCAGAGAGTCATGGGCTGACTATGGCTACACCTTC. The encoded protein is CASRESWADYGYTF.

The chain uses TRBV4-2 and TRBJ2-2; TRBD2 agrees at 15 bases. Germline CDR1 and CDR2: LGHNA and YNFKEQ. The ends lost 4 bases at V and 4 bases at J; junction bases unmatched: 7. The length of the CDR3 is 18 residues. In DNA form, the CDR3 reads TGTGCCAGCAGCCCCTGGACTAGCGGGGGGGCGGGCACCGGGGAGCTGTTTTTT. Its translation: CASSPWTSGGAGTGELFF.

The chain employs TRBV6-1 and TRBJ2-7, with 7 bases identical to TRBD1. This CDR3 region has 13 residues. J lost 4 bases, V lost 11 bases, and 11 bases had no gene match. Germline V gene data show CDR1 as MNHNS and CDR2 as SASEGT. CDR3 residues: CAGATGTAYEQYF. In nucleotides, the CDR3 is TGTGCCGGGGCAACTGGGACAGCTTACGAGCAGTACTTC.

The J gene is TRBJ1-3, the V gene TRBV4-1; D remains unclear. V shed 0 bases and J shed 4 bases, with 4 bases lying between them. The V gene's germline CDR1 is MGHRA and CDR2 YSYEKL. This CDR3 contains 13 residues. The CDR3 DNA reads as TGCGCCAGCAGCCAAGACCGGGGAAACACCATATATTTT. Translation gives CASSQDRGNTIYF.

The V and J genes are TRBV5-1 and TRBJ1-2, with a tentative D call TRBD1 (6 bases). From germline, CDR1 is SGHRS and CDR2 YFSETQ. Trimming cost V 3 bases and J 3 bases, with 9 bases left between them. The CDR3 is 13 residues long. CDR3 sequence reads: CASSYRVDYGYTF. The CDR3 DNA follows: TGCGCCAGCAGCTACAGGGTTGACTATGGCTACACCTTC. Full variable domain (remainder filled in from reference TRBV5-1 and TRBJ1-2): KAGVTQTPRYLIKTRGQQVTLSCSPISGHRSVSWYQQTPGQGLQFLFEYFSETQRNKGNFPGRFSGRQFSNSRSEMNVSTLELGDSALYLCASSYRVDYGYTFGSGTRLTVV.

The chain carries TRBV5-1 and TRBJ2-5; 8 bases align to TRBD1. The CDR3 consists of 16 residues. The germline gives CDR1 SGHRS, CDR2 YFSETQ. V gave up 5 bases and J gave up 5 bases; unmatched junction bases: 14. The CDR3 here is CASSRQPGGRLETQYF. CDR3 DNA sequence: TGCGCCAGCAGTCGACAACCAGGGGGCAGATTGGAGACCCAGTACTTC.

This rearrangement joins TRBV5-1 to TRBJ2-7, with 7 nucleotides matching TRBD1. Trimming at V came to 4 bases and at J to 6 bases, leaving 13 bases not matched to a gene. The CDR3 extends over 15 amino acids. Germline-derived CDR1 and CDR2 are SGHRS and YFSETQ. CDR3 protein: CASSLGQAVSTEQYF. The DNA of the CDR3 is TGCGCCAGCAGCCTAGGACAGGCCGTATCGACCGAGCAGTACTTC.

V and J are TRBV4-2 and TRBJ2-3; the D call may be TRBD1 or TRBD2 (5 bases each). This CDR3 has 16 amino acids. Germline CDR1 is LGHNA and CDR2 is YNFKEQ. V lost 0 bases to trimming and J lost 1 base, with 11 bases between them. CDR3 nucleotide sequence: TGTGCCAGCAGCCAAGAAAGGCAGGGAGGCACAGATACGCAGTATTTT. This encodes CASSQERQGGTDTQYF.

The gene calls are TRBV19 and TRBJ1-5; perhaps TRBD1 as D (5 bases). The CDR3 has 15 amino acids. Deletions cut 7 bases from V and 5 bases from J, with 18 bases between. Germline V gene data show CDR1 as LNHDA and CDR2 as SQIVND (reference sequence). The CDR3: CASKGRKGPDQPQHF. CDR3 nucleotide sequence: TGTGCCAGTAAGGGTCGAAAGGGGCCGGATCAGCCCCAGCATTTT.

This clone was counted a few times. The chain combines TRBV2 with TRBJ1-1; TRBD1 might be the D (5 bases). V was clipped by 0 bases and J by 5 bases, with 13 bases between them. CDR1 is SNHLY, CDR2 FYNNEI, per germline. There are 15 residues in the CDR3. The DNA of the CDR3 is TGTGCCAGCAGTGAAGCGCTTCTGGGGGTGACTGAAGCTTTCTTT. Translated: CASSEALLGVTEAFF.

This chain links TRBV5-4 with TRBJ2-1; 11 nucleotides match TRBD2. The CDR3 is 19 amino acids. V shed 0 bases and J 1 base; nucleotides not matched to a gene: 9. From germline, CDR1 is SGHNT and CDR2 YYREEE (reference sequence). The CDR3 loop is CASSLEGLAGGMSYNEQFF. The CDR3 DNA sequence: TGTGCCAGCAGCTTGGAGGGGCTAGCGGGGGGAATGTCCTACAATGAGCAGTTCTTC.

A word on this clone: The same CDR3 arises from other DNA sequences in this sample as well. The chain carries TRBV12-5 and TRBJ1-2; possible D gene TRBD1, 6 bases. In germline, CDR1 is LGHNT, CDR2 FRNRAP. With 0 bases removed from V and 5 bases from J, the gap between germline ends came to 19 bases. The CDR3 runs to 17 residues. This CDR3 reads CASGLVGGVATVYGYTF. For the CDR3, the DNA is TGTGCTAGTGGTTTGGTAGGGGGGGTCGCCACCGTTTATGGCTACACCTTC.

The chain is built from TRBV6-6 and TRBJ2-1; tentative D call: TRBD2 (5 bases). Trimming cost V 6 bases and J 11 bases, with 11 bases left between them. CDR3 length: 11 amino acids. Germline V gene lookup returns CDR1 MNHNY and CDR2 SVGAGI (reference sequence). Written as DNA, the CDR3 is TGTGCCAGCAGCGGACTCGTCAAGCAGTTCTTC. This gives the protein CASSGLVKQFF.

This clone was counted a few times. The chain joins TRBV7-9 to TRBJ2-6; D unclear. The CDR3 runs to 18 residues. CDR1 is SEHNR, CDR2 FQNEAQ, per germline (reference sequence). Trimming took off 5 bases at V and 2 bases at J, with 19 bases between the two ends. The CDR3 DNA is TGTGCCAGCAGCGCCCCCCGAGAATTAGTAACTGGGGCCAACGTCCTGACTTTC. It specifies CASSAPRELVTGANVLTF.

The J gene is TRBJ1-5, the V gene TRBV18; 8 bases line up with TRBD1. V was pared by 1 base and J by 5 bases, with 4 bases of the junction left unmatched. The CDR3 runs to 15 residues. CDR1 and CDR2 (germline): KGHSH, LQKENI. CDR3 bases: TGTGCCAGCTCACCACGGGCAGGGGGCGATCAGCCCCAGCATTTT. This translates into CASSPRAGGDQPQHF.

This chain joins TRBV9 and TRBJ1-2; tentatively, D is TRBD1 (6 bases). The CDR3 runs to 15 residues. Germline CDR1 and CDR2: SGDLS and YYNGEE. V shed 4 bases and J shed 3 bases, with 16 bases lying between them. The CDR3 protein is CASSPDLTGYYGYTF. The CDR3 DNA reads as TGTGCCAGCAGCCCCGACCTGACAGGTTACTATGGCTACACCTTC.

The gene calls are TRBV19 and TRBJ2-1; 15 bases match TRBD2. Germline V gene lookup returns CDR1 LNHDA and CDR2 SQIVND (reference sequence). J was trimmed by 6 bases and V by 3 bases; bases with no gene match: 9. CDR3 size: 18 residues. The CDR3 reads CASSIFRTSGGAFNEQFF. DNA for the CDR3: TGTGCCAGTAGTATCTTTCGGACTAGCGGGGGGGCCTTCAATGAGCAGTTCTTC. The variable domain in full, completed from reference TRBV19 and TRBJ2-1, reads DGGITQSPKYLFRKEGQNVTLSCEQNLNHDAMYWYRQDPGQGLRLIYYSQIVNDFQKGDIAEGYSVSREKKESFPLTVTSAQKNPTAFYLCASSIFRTSGGAFNEQFFGPGTRLTVL.

This clone was seen just once. This chain links TRBV5-6 with TRBJ1-2; D is uncertain. CDR1 SGHDT and CDR2 YYEEEE come from the germline V gene. The length of the CDR3 is 14 residues. The V gene lost 1 base and the J gene lost 5 bases, with 12 bases spanning the gap. The chain's CDR3 is CASSLRAGTYGYTF. The CDR3 nucleotides are TGTGCCAGCAGCTTGAGGGCAGGAACGTATGGCTACACCTTC.

The chain carries TRBV4-1 and TRBJ1-2, with TRBD1 as a possible D gene (5 bases). Germline CDR1 reads MGHRA; CDR2 reads YSYEKL. V dropped 5 bases and J dropped 5 bases, with 21 bases sitting between them. The CDR3 runs 16 residues. The CDR3 protein is CASSRGEDGRIYGYTF. Written as DNA, the CDR3 is TGCGCCAGCAGCAGGGGTGAAGATGGACGGATATATGGCTACACCTTC.

The V and J genes are TRBV27 and TRBJ1-1; the D is unclear. Trimming pared 5 bases from V and 3 bases from J, leaving 10 bases between. Germline-derived CDR1 and CDR2 are MNHEY and SMNVEV (reference sequence). The CDR3 is 13 amino acids. CDR3 bases: TGTGCCAGCAGTCCTGTAGGGCACACTGAAGCTTTCTTT. As protein: CASSPVGHTEAFF.